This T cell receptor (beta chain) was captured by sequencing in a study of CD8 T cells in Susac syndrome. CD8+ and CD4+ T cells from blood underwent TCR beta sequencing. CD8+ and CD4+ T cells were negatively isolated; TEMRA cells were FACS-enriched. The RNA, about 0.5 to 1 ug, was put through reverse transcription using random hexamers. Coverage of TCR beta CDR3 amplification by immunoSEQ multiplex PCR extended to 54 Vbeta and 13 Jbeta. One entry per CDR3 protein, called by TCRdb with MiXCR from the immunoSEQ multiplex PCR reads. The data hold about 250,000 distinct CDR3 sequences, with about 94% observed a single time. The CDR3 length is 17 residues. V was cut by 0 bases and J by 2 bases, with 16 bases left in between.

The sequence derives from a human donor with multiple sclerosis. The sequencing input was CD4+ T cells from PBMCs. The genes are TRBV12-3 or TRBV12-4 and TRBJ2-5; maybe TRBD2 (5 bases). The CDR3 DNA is TGTGCCAGCAGTTTAGCGCAGCTTTTGAGGGAACAAGAGACCCAGTACTTC. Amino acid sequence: CASSLAQLLREQETQYF.